This T cell receptor beta chain was documented in a study of OX40 agonist ivuxolimab in advanced cancers. Study background: Every 2 weeks, patients got intravenous ivuxolimab at one of six dose levels (0.01-10 mg/kg). Cancers in dose escalation were hepatocellular, melanoma, renal cell and head and neck. A history of anti-PD-1, anti-PD-L1 or anti-CTLA-4 therapy was acceptable, and over 30% had some.

Trimming took 5 bases from V and 1 from J, leaving 24 bases between them. Germline V gives CDR1 SGHVS, CDR2 FQNEAQ. This CDR3 has 18 amino acids. General observations from the study: Expanded clones were, on average, more numerous in CD8+ T cells than in CD4+.

TCRdb keeps only in-frame clones here, not all; method: immunoSEQ multiplex PCR. The repertoire holds 98,000 or so clones, with around 85% as singletons. Note on this clone: The antigen remains unidentified.

The material sequenced was CD4+ or CD8+ T cells sorted from blood, taken in a trial of the OX40 agonist ivuxolimab. The rearrangement uses TRBV7-8 and TRBJ2-7, with a possible D match to TRBD2 (5 bases). The sequence was obtained from an adult with an advanced solid tumor such as melanoma, head and neck, liver or kidney cancer. The CDR3 DNA reads TGTGCCAGCAGCCCGTCCGCCCAGCGAGCGGCGGTATCCTACGAGCAGTACGTC. It specifies CASSPSAQRAAVSYEQYV.